Given below is one TCR beta chain in context. No antigen is known for it. No base-level quality is on record; no much larger clone is a single base apart. The library was prepared using the immunoSEQ multiplex PCR assay. For the multiplex PCR, a mixture combining 60 forward primers for TCR Vbeta segments and 13 reverse primers for TCR Jbeta segments was used. Amplification of the CDR3 region of rearranged TCR beta genes was performed with a multiplex PCR assay on genomic DNA. The amplified TCR beta libraries were sequenced on the Illumina HiSeq System as 87-base-pair reads. The original methods were these. Across the 700 or so repertoires, a later analysis counted tens of millions of unique TCR beta chains, roughly 11 million of which were shared by at least two donors. A nearest-neighbor algorithm error-corrected the raw reads and collapsed the reads into unique sequences, merging closely related sequences to remove PCR and sequencing errors. To assign V, D and J gene segments, CDR3 sequences were aligned to IMGT reference sequences. For a sequence to be retained, at least a six-nucleotide match to both a V gene segment and a J gene segment was required. A rearrangement counted as productive if the CDR3 had no stop codons and remained in frame with V and J, and every other rearrangement counted as non-productive. Following IMGT convention, CDR3 was defined as the stretch from the second conserved V-encoded cysteine up to the conserved J-encoded phenylalanine. The earlier analysis of a few hundred of the donors excluded any sequence lacking an unambiguous match to a single V gene segment. An earlier analysis of fewer than 750 of the donors called V segments functional above 56.7% productive rearrangements and segregating when the between-donor standard deviation exceeded 5%. A statistical classification framework was built for diagnosing cytomegalovirus status from the catalog of TCR beta chain sequences. In a later analysis, TCR nucleotide sequences were compared against IMGT/GENE-DB human TR gene sequences so that V and J genes could be assigned. A later analysis assigned CDR3 sequences and most-parsimonious VDJ recombination scenarios with the TCRdist pipeline. In a later analysis, every TCR beta chain was defined by the combination of its CDR3 amino acid sequence and its V-gene family, and reads without a unique V-gene family were dropped. A later analysis removed 450 to 600 highly shared, low-generation-probability nucleotide sequences to deal with suspected cross-contamination and a sequencing artifact. For each public chain, a later analysis derived a clonal expansion index from normalized ranks of inferred template counts within each repertoire. In a later analysis, generation probabilities were computed using a VDJ recombination model fitted to out-of-frame rearrangements, and the results were checked against IGoR. In a later analysis, hypergeometric tests were used to score TCR-TCR, TCR-HLA and TCR-CMV co-occurrence, with a repertoire-size bias correction applied to TCR pairs. To estimate false discovery rates, a later analysis permuted the HLA or CMV assignments 20 times. A later analysis grouped co-occurring TCRs with DBSCAN, adding TCRdist sequence similarity when clustering within HLA-allele-positive subsets. Repertoires with fewer than 30,000 or more than 120,000 public chains were left out of co-occurrence clustering, as were about five repertoires with anomalous nucleotide sharing. Imported from immuneACCESS, the table was reduced by TCRdb to in-frame sequences with V and J called. These copies leave out some clones; in studies compared against another copy, an unresolved V gene accounts for under half, and the cause of the remainder is not known. V, J and clone size were drawn from that table, and D and trimming were deduced from the DNA. For this sample the table gives over 150,000 clones, of which 68% were detected only once. 1.4% to 1.5% of the sample is held by the ten biggest clonotypes.

The cohort was made up of under 800 healthy bone marrow donors. Cohort members were all nominally healthy when sampled, although unrecorded immune exposures were likely present. The donor tested CMV seronegative, placing the donor among the roughly 400 seronegative members of the cohort. Each donor provided a peripheral blood sample, and peripheral blood mononuclear cells were used for TCR beta sequencing. The Qiagen DNeasy Blood Extraction Kit was used to extract genomic DNA from the blood cell samples. This sample is part of a study of cytomegalovirus exposure and HLA in healthy donors (dated by TCRdb to about 2017). Looking at the study overall: An earlier analysis of 587 of the donors reported 276 Gb of sequence data and around 120 million unique TCR beta sequences obtained from about 180 million T cells. An early release covering about 600 HLA-typed donors comprised approximately 290 gigabases of sequencing data and about 90 million unique TCR sequences. Of the approximately 370 genotyped donors, over 80% were placed in the genetic ancestry cluster associated with self-reported Caucasian donors. The study was designed to test whether signatures of past pathogen exposure could be identified by cataloging public T cell receptors. The study used immunosequencing to profile the T cell repertoires of several hundred subjects and linked those repertoires to cytomegalovirus serostatus. In addition to the first cohort of 650 to 750 subjects, a separate validation cohort of approximately 130 different subjects was used. The study combined high-throughput TCR immunosequencing, statistical association of individual TCRs with disease status, and machine learning to predict cytomegalovirus infection status. A later analysis re-analyzed previously published TCR beta repertoires from roughly 600 donors and added high-resolution HLA genotyping to study TCR occurrence patterns. Rather than drawing on any new phenotypic data, the later analysis identified candidate immune exposures from TCR beta sequences and the way those sequences occurred across donors. In an earlier analysis of about 590 of the donors, high-throughput TCR beta sequencing was used to judge whether each TCR beta V gene segment behaved as functional or pseudogenic. Donor age, sex, ethnicity and CMV serostatus were compiled alongside the repertoire data. In a later genetic analysis, genome-wide SNP genotypes for about 65% of the roughly 670 donors were used, and that subset was treated as a discovery cohort. All discovery cohort repertoires had been generated on a single sequencing platform. Both class I and class II loci were covered by HLA typing, at four-digit resolution. The number of donors typed differed by locus, with about 629-630 for A, B, C, DRB1 and DQB1, more than 500 for DQA1, 606 for DPA1, and under 490 for DPB1. Because of strong linkage in the cohort, 5 or 6 DR-DQ haplotypes were treated as single units for association and clustering. Among 300 to 500 genotyped donors of the cohort, an average of around 250,000 unique TCR beta nucleotide sequences was sequenced per donor, of which 15% to 20% were non-productive. Summary of the overall study and its limitations: In a later analysis, the rate of TCR association differed among HLA loci, with DRB1 alleles having the most associated TCRs and HLA-C alleles having the fewest. While some public TCRs were present in many individuals, most TCR sequences turned up only very rarely across donors. The authors suggested that the approach could potentially be extended to other disease states and immunological phenotypes. A later analysis found that HLA-associated TCR beta chains were more clonally expanded and had lower generation probabilities than equally common non-associated chains. A later analysis found that most CMV-associated TCR beta chains appeared HLA-restricted, with HLA associations seemingly driven largely by CMV exposure. A group of highly shared sequence variants was considered likely to be a technical artifact of the sequencing pipeline. Specific HLA alleles were associated with more than 15,000 TCR beta sequences at a false discovery rate of 0.05 in a later analysis. About 17 rarely observed V segments, including chromosome 9 orphons, were excluded from the earlier analysis of some 590 of the donors because counts were too low. Linkage disequilibrium might explain the correlated functional status among segregating V segments, but an unknown experimental factor could not be excluded. The presence/absence analyses assumed that sequencing depth was roughly uniform across donors, and that assumption may not be true. Cytomegalovirus status was reported to be diagnosed by the classifier with high specificity and sensitivity in both the original and validation cohorts. In a later genetic analysis, fewer N-insertions in productive TCRs were reported among donors in an Asian-associated ancestry cluster than the roughly 700-donor mean. The study listed 150 to 200 TCR beta chains as associated with cytomegalovirus. When HLA alleles, especially DR and DQ, strongly co-occurred, attributing TCR associations to individual alleles was difficult. Broadly in line with IMGT annotations, most TCR beta V segments showed up in productive rearrangements about 90% or about 30% of the time in an earlier analysis of 587 of the donors. A further reported finding was that TCR beta sequences accurately predicted the HLA-A and HLA-B alleles for most subjects in the first cohort. Because some donors lacked HLA typing at each locus, the association tests relied only on the typed subset. A later analysis reported that several top co-occurrence clusters appeared linked to parvovirus B19, influenza, CMV and Epstein-Barr virus. Some IMGT-functional V segments, including TRBV6-2 and TRBV6-3, could not be distinguished by the 87-base-pair reads and were therefore excluded. For the cohort, immune exposure information was limited to CMV serostatus. The cohort was sequenced for TCR beta chains only, and without alpha or paired-chain data the features that could be detected were limited. A few of the identified cytomegalovirus-associated TCR beta chains were confirmed in vitro to be specific for cytomegalovirus antigens. V-gene and J-gene trimming of TCR beta chains was associated with a missense DCLRE1C variant in a later genetic analysis, and the association was replicated in an independent cohort.

The V end gives up 3 bases and the J end 8 bases, leaving 3 bases in the junction not matched to a gene. Including cysteine and phenylalanine, the CDR3 has 14 amino acids. Left in the record is the CDR3 DNA by itself, 42 bases read in frame from the first base. As encoded in the germline V gene, CDR1 is MGHRA while CDR2 is YSYEKL. The specimen was PBMCs. The chain is made from TRBV4-1 and TRBJ1-4; 10 central nucleotides agree with TRBD1. This clonotype was obtained from a man aged 50 to 59 in good health and CMV-seronegative. The DNA is as follows: TGCGCCAGCAGCCATAGGACAGGGGGGGAAAAACTGTTTTTT. Its product reads: CASSHRTGGEKLFF.